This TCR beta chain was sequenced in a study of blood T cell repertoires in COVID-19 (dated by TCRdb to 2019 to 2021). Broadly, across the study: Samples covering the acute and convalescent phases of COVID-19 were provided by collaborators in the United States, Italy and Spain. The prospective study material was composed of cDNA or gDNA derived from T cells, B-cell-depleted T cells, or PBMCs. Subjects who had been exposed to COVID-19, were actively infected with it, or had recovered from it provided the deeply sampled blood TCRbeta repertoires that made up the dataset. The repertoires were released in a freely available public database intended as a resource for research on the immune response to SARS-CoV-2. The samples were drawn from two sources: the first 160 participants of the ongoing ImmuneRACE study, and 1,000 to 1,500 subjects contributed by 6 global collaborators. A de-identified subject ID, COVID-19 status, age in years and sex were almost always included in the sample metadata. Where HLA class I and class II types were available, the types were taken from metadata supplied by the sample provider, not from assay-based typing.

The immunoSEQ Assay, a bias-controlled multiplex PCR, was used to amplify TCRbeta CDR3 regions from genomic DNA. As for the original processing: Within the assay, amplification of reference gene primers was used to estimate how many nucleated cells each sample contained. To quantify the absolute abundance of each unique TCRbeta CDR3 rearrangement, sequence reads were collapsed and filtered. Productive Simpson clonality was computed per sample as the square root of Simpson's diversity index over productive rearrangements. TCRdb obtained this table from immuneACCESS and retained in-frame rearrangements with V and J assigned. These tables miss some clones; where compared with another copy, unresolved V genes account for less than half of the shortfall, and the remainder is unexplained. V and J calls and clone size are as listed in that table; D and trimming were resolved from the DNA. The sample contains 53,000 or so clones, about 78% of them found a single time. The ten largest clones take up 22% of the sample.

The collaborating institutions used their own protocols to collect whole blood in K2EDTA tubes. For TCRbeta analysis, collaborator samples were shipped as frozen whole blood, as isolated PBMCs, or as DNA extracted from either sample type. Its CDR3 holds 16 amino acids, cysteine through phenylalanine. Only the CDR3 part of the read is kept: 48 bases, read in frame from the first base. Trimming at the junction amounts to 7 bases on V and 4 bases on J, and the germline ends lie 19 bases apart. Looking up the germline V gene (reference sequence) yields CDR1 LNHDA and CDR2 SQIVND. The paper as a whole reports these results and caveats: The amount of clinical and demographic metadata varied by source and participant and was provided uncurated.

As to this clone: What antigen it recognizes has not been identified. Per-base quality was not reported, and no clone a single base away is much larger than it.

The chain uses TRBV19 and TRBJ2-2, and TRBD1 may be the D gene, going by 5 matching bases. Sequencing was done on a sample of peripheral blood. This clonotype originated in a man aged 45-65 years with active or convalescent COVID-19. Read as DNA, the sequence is TGTGCCAGTAATAACTTGTACAGGCGGACCACCGGGGAGCTGTTTTTT. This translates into CASNNLYRRTTGELFF. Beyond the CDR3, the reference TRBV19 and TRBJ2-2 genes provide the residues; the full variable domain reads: DGGITQSPKYLFRKEGQNVTLSCEQNLNHDAMYWYRQDPGQGLRLIYYSQIVNDFQKGDIAEGYSVSREKKESFPLTVTSAQKNPTAFYLCASNNLYRRTTGELFFGEGSRLTVL.